A selection of T cell receptor beta chains follows, all from one sample in a study of cytomegalovirus exposure and HLA in healthy donors. Sequencing used immunoSEQ multiplex PCR; TCRdb keeps in-frame clones, though not all of them. The sample gives 85,000 to 100,000 clones, 60% to 80% of which show up once; around 6.3% is in the top ten. The specimen sequenced was PBMCs. The source of these receptors is a woman aged 25-40 years in good health and CMV-seronegative. Each CDR3 is given with its conserved first and last residue. The D gene is left open where the match is weak. Clone size is given for some rows only: seen once, a few or many times, or a class if the clone is expanded.

j_call,v_call,clone_size,d_call,cdr3_nt,cdr3_aa
TRBJ1-5,TRBV6-1,few,.,TGTGCCAGCATAGGTTTTTCAGGTAATCAGCCCCAGCATTTT,CASIGFSGNQPQHF
TRBJ2-7,TRBV10-3,.,TRBD2,TGTGCCATCACCCTAGCGGGGACTTCCTACGAGCAGTACTTC,CAITLAGTSYEQYF
TRBJ1-1,TRBV18,.,.,TGTGCCAGCTCACCATTGGGCAGGGCGAACACTGAAGCTTTCTTT,CASSPLGRANTEAFF
TRBJ1-1,TRBV28,.,.,TGTGCCAGCATCGCCATTGGGGCTTGGGGAAGAGCTTTCTTT,CASIAIGAWGRAFF
TRBJ2-6,TRBV2,.,TRBD1,TGTGCCGGCAGGATGGTTCGGACAGGGAGCTCTGGGGCCAACGTCCTGACTTTC,CAGRMVRTGSSGANVLTF
TRBJ2-5,TRBV4-1,few,.,TGCGCCAGCAGCCAAGATCAAGGGGGAACCCGAGAGACCCAGTACTTC,CASSQDQGGTRETQYF
TRBJ2-5,TRBV27,.,.,TGTGCCAGCAGTTTATCGCTGGGGGCGGGCGAGACCCAGTACTTC,CASSLSLGAGETQYF
TRBJ1-1,TRBV7-9,.,TRBD1,TGTGCCAGCAGCTCGGGACAGGGAGACACTGAAGCTTTCTTT,CASSSGQGDTEAFF
TRBJ2-5,TRBV6-5,.,.,TGTGCCAGCAGTTACCAGGCAGGGACCCAGTACTTC,CASSYQAGTQYF
TRBJ1-6,TRBV5-1,.,TRBD1,TGCGCCAGCAGCCCCTGGGGCAGCCCTACAAGACAGGGATCACCCCTCCACTTT,CASSPWGSPTRQGSPLHF
TRBJ2-1,TRBV6-5,few,.,TGTGCCAGCAGTTCTAGGGGGAATGAGCAGTTCTTC,CASSSRGNEQFF